This T cell receptor beta chain derives from a study of PD-L1 blockade in urothelial cancer. Study in general: Anywhere from 0 to 3 prior chemotherapy regimens had been received by patients. Blood samples had a median of approximately 140,000 T cells, tens of thousands of unique TCRs, and clonality around 0.08.

For this clone: The antigen remains undetermined.

Study-wide results and limits: Below-median blood TCR clonality before treatment forecast better survival.

Time point noted: pretreatment peripheral blood. Patients suffered from locally advanced or metastatic urothelial carcinoma. There are 14 residues in the CDR3. V lost 6 bases to trimming and J lost 4 bases; unmatched junction nucleotides: 7. Germline lookup yields CDR1 ENHRY and CDR2 SYGVKD. Some clones are missing from TCRdb's copy, which holds only in-frame ones; the method was immunoSEQ multiplex PCR. The sample consists of 87,000 or so clones, roughly 84% of them appearing once. This TCR was recovered from a man between 60 and 70 years old with urothelial cancer. The V and J genes are TRBV10-3 and TRBJ2-5; 8 nucleotides line up with TRBD2. This material consisted of PBMCs, taken around atezolizumab (anti-PD-L1) treatment. CDR3 bases: TGTGCCATCAGCCCCGGGGGGGCCTCAGAGACCCAGTACTTC. Protein product: CAISPGGASETQYF.